A selection of T cell receptor beta chains follows, all from one sample in a study of blood T cell repertoires in COVID-19. Method: immunoSEQ multiplex PCR; TCRdb's copy keeps in-frame clones and lacks some. The table lists 240,000 or so clones, approximately 88% of them singletons. Sequencing was carried out using peripheral blood. All receptors derive from a woman aged 30 to 39 with acute or convalescent COVID-19. CDR3s include the opening cysteine and the closing phenylalanine or tryptophan.

TRBV5-3	TRBJ2-3	CARSLAGISTDTQYF
TRBV5-4	TRBJ2-1	CASSSVAWAGGPNGGNEQFF
TRBV7-3	TRBJ1-5	CASSSSSLNSNQPQHF
TRBV6-1	TRBJ2-1	CASSESGRVGNEQFF
TRBV1	TRBJ2-7	CTSSHPIRVWDTYEQYF
TRBV5-3	TRBJ2-1	CAGAGTIYNEQFF
TRBV6-1	TRBJ2-5	CASSGTSGRAWETQYF
TRBV6-5	TRBJ2-3	CASSYGVITDTQYF
TRBV14	TRBJ2-1	CASSQGLAGEQFF
TRBV11-3	TRBJ2-3	CASSLVATSSDTQYF
TRBV10-2	TRBJ2-1	CASSVPLAGSGNNEQFF
TRBV29-1	TRBJ2-3	CSYPPPGQGTDTQYF
TRBV9	TRBJ2-2	CASSVGGHSTGELFF
TRBV27	TRBJ1-3	CASMGAAGNTIYF
TRBV7-8	TRBJ2-7	CASSAPTSGRSHEQYF
TRBV7-3	TRBJ2-1	CASSLTRAGNEQFF
TRBV29-1	TRBJ2-5	CSVEGGQIQETQYF
TRBV6-5	TRBJ2-7	CASSSDRQTTYEQYF
TRBV6-2/TRBV6-3	TRBJ2-2	CASSGRTENTGELFF
TRBV25-1	TRBJ1-2	CASSETGLGYTF
TRBV18	TRBJ1-2	CASSPTGDYGYTF
TRBV7-2	TRBJ2-3	CASSVASGSRADTQYF
TRBV9	TRBJ2-5	CASSTSGSSGETQYF
TRBV7-2	TRBJ2-7	CASSSARGTSGNRLSYEQYF
TRBV4-3	TRBJ2-1	CASSQDGVVAGGGQQFF
TRBV10-3	TRBJ2-3	CAISDRGRDTQYF
TRBV4-3	TRBJ2-1	CASSHPGGHNEQFF
TRBV9	TRBJ2-5	CASSVAISGTETQYF
TRBV5-6	TRBJ2-7	CASSLVSYEQYF
TRBV27	TRBJ2-1	CASSQGYNEQFF
TRBV29-1	TRBJ1-2	CSVEGGGVGGYTF
TRBV12-5	TRBJ1-3	CASGLGRPGAVSGNTIYF
TRBV5-6	TRBJ2-3	CASSLGGLDTQYF
TRBV4-3	TRBJ1-2	CASSQDRTVLANYGYTF
TRBV29-1	TRBJ2-7	CSVGDRLSEQYF
TRBV5-4	TRBJ2-1	CASSLFGLAVASSYNEQFF
TRBV21-1	TRBJ2-1	CASSKVSGGSKYYEQFF
TRBV30	TRBJ2-1	CAWRGTSGRYGEQFF
TRBV5-4	TRBJ1-2	CASSLEQGYGYTF
TRBV27	TRBJ1-1	CASSLGVERNTEAFF
TRBV6-5	TRBJ1-2	CASSSRQKTNYGYTF
TRBV5-4	TRBJ2-7	CASSTSTSGIPHEQYF
TRBV7-9	TRBJ1-6	CASRSQGQNSPLHF
TRBV11-2	TRBJ2-7	CASTDRKYEQYF
TRBV3-1/TRBV3-2	TRBJ1-3	CASSQSSGNTIYF
TRBV4-3	TRBJ2-7	CASSQAGQGTYEQYF
TRBV3-1/TRBV3-2	TRBJ1-2	CASSQSRQYGYTF
TRBV29-1	TRBJ2-7	CSVEDPGGGIDEQYF
TRBV9	TRBJ1-4	CASSVAQGGKLFF
TRBV6-5	TRBJ2-7	CASSYRTSGSYEQYF
TRBV6-5	TRBJ2-3	CASGGLAVTDTQYF
TRBV5-4	TRBJ1-3	CASSLAGLGGYGNTIYF
TRBV6-5	TRBJ2-5	CASSSASATLQETQYF
TRBV3-1/TRBV3-2	TRBJ2-6	CASSQHRDRVANVLTF
TRBV7-2	TRBJ1-2	CASSLAESANYGYTF